This paragraph covers one T cell receptor (beta chain) sequence. Original analysis: Quantification of nucleated cells was approximated via reference gene primer amplification. Sequencing used immunoSEQ multiplex PCR; TCRdb keeps in-frame clones, though not all of them. V and J calls and clone size are copied from that table; D and trimming were computed from the DNA. Of about 210,000 clones in the sample, approximately 89% were seen once. The record originates from a study of blood T cell repertoires in COVID-19. This CDR3 spans 14 amino acids. V was pared by 2 bases and J by 1 base, with 6 bases between. Looked up from germline, CDR1 is LGHDT and CDR2 is YNNKEL (reference sequence).

This TCR came from a middle-aged woman with acute or convalescent COVID-19. The rearrangement links TRBV3-1 (or the pseudogene TRBV3-2) to TRBJ2-4; no definite D call. Material for sequencing was peripheral blood. Here the CDR3 reads CASSQLRAKNIQYF. The CDR3 region has the DNA TGTGCCAGCAGCCAACTCAGGGCCAAAAACATTCAGTACTTC.